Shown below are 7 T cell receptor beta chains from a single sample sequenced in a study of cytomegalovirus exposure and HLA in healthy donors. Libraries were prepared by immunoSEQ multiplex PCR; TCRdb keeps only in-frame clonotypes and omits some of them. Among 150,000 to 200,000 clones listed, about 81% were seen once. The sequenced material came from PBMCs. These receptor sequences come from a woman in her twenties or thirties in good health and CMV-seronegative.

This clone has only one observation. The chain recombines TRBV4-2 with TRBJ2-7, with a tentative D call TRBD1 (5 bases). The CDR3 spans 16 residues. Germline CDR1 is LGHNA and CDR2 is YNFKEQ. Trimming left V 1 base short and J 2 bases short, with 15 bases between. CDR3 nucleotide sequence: TGTGCCAGCAGCCAAGGGAAGGGGTTGGGGACCTACGAGCAGTACTTC. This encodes CASSQGKGLGTYEQYF.

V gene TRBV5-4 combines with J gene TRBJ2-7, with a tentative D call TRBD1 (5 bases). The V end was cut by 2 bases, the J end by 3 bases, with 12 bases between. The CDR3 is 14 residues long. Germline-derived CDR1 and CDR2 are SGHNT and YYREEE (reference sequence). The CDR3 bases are TGTGCCAGCAGCTTCTCGACAGAGATCTACGAGCAGTACTTC. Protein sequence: CASSFSTEIYEQYF.

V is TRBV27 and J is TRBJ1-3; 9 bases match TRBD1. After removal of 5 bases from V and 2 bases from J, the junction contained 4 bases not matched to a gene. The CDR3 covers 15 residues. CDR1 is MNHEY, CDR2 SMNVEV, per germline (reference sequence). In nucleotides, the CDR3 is TGTGCCAGCAGTAATACAGGGGGCGCTGGAAACACCATATATTTT. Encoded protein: CASSNTGGAGNTIYF.

The CDR3 loop is CASRKEYGVYEQYF. In nucleotides, the CDR3 is TGTGCCAGCAGAAAAGAGTATGGAGTTTACGAGCAGTACTTC. The chain carries TRBV6-1 and TRBJ2-7; unclear D gene. V was cut by 6 bases and J by 4 bases, with 16 bases left in between. This CDR3 has 14 residues. Germline V gene lookup returns CDR1 MNHNS and CDR2 SASEGT.

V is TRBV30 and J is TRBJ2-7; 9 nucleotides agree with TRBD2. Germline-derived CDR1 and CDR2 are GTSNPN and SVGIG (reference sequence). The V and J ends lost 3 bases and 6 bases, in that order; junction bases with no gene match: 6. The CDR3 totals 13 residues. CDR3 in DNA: TGTGCCTGGAGAACTAGCGGGCTCACCGAGCAGTACTTC. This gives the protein CAWRTSGLTEQYF.

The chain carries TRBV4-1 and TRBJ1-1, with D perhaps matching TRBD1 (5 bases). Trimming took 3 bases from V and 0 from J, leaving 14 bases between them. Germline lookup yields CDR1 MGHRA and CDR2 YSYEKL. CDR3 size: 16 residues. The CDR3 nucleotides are TGCGCCAGCAGCCAGGCCTCTGACAGATTGAACACTGAAGCTTTCTTT. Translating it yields CASSQASDRLNTEAFF.

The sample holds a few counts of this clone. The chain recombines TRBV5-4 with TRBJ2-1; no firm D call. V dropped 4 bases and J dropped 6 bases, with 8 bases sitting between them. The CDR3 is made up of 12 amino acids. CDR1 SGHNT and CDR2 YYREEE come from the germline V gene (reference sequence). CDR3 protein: CASSGLGNEQFF. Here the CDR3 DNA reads TGTGCCAGCAGCGGGCTTGGCAATGAGCAGTTCTTC.